This TCR beta chain derives from a study of T cell repertoires in cytomegalovirus infection. Points from the study as a whole: People with CMV and the relevant HLA were identified by cumulative public TCR beta family frequency. It was HLA-C-restricted CMV-specific TCR beta clonotypes that dominated the response ex vivo.

TCRdb reprocessed the reads with MiXCR, giving one entry per CDR3 protein. The profile covers approximately 730,000 distinct CDR3 sequences, with about 29% appearing a single time and 13% taken by the ten largest. This clonotype came up a few times. Its target is not known. CDR3 length equals 14 residues. V was shortened by 7 bases and J by 10 bases, with 17 bases between the two germline ends. This rearrangement joins TRBV12-3 or TRBV12-4 to TRBJ1-6, with a possible D match to TRBD1 (5 bases). The TCR comes from a human donor in good health (CMV status not recorded). Some clones in this sample may be carry-over from other donors' samples. Source: cultured CD8+ T cells from PBMCs, taken from culture after CMV antigen stimulation. The CDR3 reads CASTFGGTGSPLHF. The CDR3 nucleotides read TGTGCCAGCACCTTTGGGGGGACGGGGTCACCCCTCCACTTT.